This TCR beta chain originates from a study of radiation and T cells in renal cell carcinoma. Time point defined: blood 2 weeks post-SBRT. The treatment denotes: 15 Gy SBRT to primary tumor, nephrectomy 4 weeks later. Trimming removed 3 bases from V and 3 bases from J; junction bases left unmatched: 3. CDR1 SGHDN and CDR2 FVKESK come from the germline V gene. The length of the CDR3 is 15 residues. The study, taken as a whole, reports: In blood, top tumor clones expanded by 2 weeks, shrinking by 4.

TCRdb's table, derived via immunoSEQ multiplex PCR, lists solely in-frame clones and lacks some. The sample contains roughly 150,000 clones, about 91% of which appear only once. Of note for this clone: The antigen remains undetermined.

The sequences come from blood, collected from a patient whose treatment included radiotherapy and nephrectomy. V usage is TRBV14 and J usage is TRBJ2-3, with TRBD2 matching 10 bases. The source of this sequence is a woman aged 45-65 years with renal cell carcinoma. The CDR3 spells CASSQSSGGTDTQYF. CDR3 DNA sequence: TGTGCCAGCAGCCAGTCTAGCGGGGGAACAGATACGCAGTATTTT.